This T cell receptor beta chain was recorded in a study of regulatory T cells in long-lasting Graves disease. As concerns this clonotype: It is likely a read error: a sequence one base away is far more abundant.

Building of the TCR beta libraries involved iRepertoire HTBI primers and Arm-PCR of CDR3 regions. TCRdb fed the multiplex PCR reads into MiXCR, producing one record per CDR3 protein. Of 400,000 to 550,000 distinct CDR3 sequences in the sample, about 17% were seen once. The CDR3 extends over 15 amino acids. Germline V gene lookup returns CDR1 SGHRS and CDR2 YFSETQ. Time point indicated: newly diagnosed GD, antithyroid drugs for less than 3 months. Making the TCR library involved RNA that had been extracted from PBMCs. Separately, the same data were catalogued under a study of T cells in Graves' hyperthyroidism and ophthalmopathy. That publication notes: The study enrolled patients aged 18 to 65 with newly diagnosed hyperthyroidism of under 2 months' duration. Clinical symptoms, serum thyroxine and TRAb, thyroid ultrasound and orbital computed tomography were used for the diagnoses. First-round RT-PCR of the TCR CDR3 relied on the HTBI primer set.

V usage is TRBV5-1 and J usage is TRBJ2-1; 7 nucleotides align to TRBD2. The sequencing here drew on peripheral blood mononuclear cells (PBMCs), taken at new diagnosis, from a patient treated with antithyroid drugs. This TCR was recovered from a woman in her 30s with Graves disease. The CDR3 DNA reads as TGTGCCAGCAGTTTGAGGACTAGCTCCTACAATGAGCAGTTCTTC. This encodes CASSLRTSSYNEQFF. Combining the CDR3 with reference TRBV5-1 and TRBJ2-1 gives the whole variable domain KAGVTQTPRYLIKTRGQQVTLSCSPISGHRSVSWYQQTPGQGLQFLFEYFSETQRNKGNFPGRFSGRQFSNSRSEMNVSTLELGDSALYLCASSLRTSSYNEQFFGPGTRLTVL.